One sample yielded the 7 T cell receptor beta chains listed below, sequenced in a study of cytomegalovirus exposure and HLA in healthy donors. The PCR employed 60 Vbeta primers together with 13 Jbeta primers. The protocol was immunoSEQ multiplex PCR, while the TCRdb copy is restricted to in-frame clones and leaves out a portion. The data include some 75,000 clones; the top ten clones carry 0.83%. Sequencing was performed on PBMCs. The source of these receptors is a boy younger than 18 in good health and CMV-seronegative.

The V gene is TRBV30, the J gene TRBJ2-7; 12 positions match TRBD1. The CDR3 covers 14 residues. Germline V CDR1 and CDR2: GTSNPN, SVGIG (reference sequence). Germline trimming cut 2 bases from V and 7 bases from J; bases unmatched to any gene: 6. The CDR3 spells CAWSRGQGAEEQYF. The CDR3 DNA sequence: TGTGCCTGGAGTAGGGGACAGGGGGCGGAAGAGCAGTACTTC.

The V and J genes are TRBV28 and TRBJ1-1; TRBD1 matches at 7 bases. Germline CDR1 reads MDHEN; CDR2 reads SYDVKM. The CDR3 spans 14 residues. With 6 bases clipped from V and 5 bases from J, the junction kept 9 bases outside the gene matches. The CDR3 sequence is CASRHDRDGTEAFF. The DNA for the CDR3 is TGTGCCAGCAGACATGACAGGGATGGGACTGAAGCTTTCTTT.

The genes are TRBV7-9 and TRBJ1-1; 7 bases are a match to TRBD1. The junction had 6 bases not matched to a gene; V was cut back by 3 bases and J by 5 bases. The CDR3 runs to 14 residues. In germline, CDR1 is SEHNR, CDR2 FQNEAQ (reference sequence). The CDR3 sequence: CASSLEGARTEAFF. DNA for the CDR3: TGTGCCAGCAGCTTGGAGGGGGCGCGGACTGAAGCTTTCTTT.

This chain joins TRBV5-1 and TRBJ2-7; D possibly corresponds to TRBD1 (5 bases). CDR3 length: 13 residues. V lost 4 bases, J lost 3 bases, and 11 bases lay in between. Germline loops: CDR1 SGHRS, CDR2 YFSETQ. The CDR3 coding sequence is TGCGCCAGCAGCCCAAAGGACAACTACGAGCAGTACTTC. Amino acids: CASSPKDNYEQYF.

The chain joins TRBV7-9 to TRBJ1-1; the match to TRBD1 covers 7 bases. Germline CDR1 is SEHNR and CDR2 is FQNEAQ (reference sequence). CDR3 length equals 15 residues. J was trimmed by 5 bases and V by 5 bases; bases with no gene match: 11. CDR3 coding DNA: TGTGCCAGCAGCCCCCCTCAGACAGGGAGGACTGAAGCTTTCTTT. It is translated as CASSPPQTGRTEAFF.

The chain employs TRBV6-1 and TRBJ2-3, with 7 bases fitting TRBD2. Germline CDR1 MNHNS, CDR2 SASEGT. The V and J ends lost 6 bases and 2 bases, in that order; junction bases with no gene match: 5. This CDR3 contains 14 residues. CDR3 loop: CASRRDYSTDTQYF. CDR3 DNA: TGTGCCAGCAGGAGGGACTACTCCACAGATACGCAGTATTTT.

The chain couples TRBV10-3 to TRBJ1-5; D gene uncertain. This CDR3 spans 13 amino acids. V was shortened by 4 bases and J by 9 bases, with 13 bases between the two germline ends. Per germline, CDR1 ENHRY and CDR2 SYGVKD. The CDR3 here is CAISGTSSGPQHF. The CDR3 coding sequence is TGTGCCATCAGTGGTACATCCTCTGGGCCCCAGCATTTT.